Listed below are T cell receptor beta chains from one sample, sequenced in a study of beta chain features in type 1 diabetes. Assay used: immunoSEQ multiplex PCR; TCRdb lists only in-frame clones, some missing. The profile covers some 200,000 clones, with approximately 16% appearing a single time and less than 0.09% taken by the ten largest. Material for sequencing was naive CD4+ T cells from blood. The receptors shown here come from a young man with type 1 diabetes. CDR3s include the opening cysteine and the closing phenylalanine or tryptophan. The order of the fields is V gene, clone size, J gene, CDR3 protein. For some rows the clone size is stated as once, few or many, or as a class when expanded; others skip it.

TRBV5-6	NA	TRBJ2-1	CASTLQGTDEQFF
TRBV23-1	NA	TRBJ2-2	CASSPWDVLLTGELFF
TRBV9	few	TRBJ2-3	CASSVGQGRGSTDTQYF
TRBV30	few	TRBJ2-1	CAWSVRLDVSYNEQFF
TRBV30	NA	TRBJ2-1	CAWYDRGRRNEQFF
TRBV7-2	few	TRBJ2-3	CASSYSGSLPDTQYF
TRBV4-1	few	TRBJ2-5	CASSTGRVSGETQYF
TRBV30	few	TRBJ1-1	CACKWPTEAFF
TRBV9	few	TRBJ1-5	CASSVAVGQPQHF
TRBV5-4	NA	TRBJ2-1	CASSLFVYNEQFF
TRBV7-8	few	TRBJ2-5	CASSRTGGYYETQYF
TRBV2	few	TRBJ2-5	CASSESVFYF
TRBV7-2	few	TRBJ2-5	CASSLGASEETQYF
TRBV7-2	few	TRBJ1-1	CASSLIGGQGFEAFF
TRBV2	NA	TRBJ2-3	CASSTEGTDTQYF
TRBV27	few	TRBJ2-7	CASSSPSGGTYEQYF
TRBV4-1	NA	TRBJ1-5	CASSQERYTGVGQPQHF
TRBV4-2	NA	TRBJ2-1	CASSQDALPTYNEQFF
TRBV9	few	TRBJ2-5	CASSASQGETQYF
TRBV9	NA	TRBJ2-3	CASSFGGYTTDTQYF
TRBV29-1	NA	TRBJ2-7	CSVGQGTYEQYF
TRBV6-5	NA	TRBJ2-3	CASSYSASTDTQYF
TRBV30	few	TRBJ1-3	CAWSVRGNTIYF
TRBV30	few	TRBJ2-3	CAWSGPMVTDTQYF